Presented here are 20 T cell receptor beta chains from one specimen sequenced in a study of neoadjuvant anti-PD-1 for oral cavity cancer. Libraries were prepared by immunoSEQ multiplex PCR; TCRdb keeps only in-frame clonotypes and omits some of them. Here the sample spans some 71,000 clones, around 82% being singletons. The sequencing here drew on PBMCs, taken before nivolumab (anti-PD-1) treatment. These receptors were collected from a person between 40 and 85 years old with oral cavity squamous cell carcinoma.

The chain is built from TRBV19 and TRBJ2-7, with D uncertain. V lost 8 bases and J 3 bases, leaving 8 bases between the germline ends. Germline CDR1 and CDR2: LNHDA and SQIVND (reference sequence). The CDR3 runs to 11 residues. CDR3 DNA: TGTGCCAGTGGGAACGGCTACGAGCAGTACTTC. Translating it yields CASGNGYEQYF.

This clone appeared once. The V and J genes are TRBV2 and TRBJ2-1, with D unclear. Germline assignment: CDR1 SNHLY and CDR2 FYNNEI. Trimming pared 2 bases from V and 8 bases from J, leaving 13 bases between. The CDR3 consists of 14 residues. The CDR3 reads CASSESGKGDEQFF. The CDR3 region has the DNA TGTGCCAGCAGTGAAAGTGGTAAGGGTGATGAGCAGTTCTTC.

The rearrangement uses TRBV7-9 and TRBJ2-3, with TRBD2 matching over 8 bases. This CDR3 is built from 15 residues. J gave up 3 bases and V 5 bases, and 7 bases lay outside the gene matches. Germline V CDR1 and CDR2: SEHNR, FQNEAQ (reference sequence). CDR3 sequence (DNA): TGTGCCAGCAGCCCGGCGAGCGGGAGAACAGATACGCAGTATTTT. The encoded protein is CASSPASGRTDTQYF.

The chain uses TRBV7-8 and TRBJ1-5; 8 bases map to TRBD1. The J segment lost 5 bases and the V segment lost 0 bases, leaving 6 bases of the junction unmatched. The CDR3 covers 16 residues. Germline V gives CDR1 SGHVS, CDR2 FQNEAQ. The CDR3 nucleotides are TGTGCCAGCAGCTTAGCAAACAGGGGGGTCGATCAGCCCCAGCATTTT. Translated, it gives CASSLANRGVDQPQHF.

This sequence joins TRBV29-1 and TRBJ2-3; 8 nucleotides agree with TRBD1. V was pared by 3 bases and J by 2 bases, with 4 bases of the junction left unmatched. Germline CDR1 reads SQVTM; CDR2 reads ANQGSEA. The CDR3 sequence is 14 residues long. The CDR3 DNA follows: TGCAGCGTTGATGACAGGGGAATCACAGATACGCAGTATTTT. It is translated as CSVDDRGITDTQYF.

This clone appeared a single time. CDR3 DNA: TGTGCCAGCAGCTCCCCCAGCGGCAGCCTGTTTTTT. Translation: CASSSPSGSLFF. The chain recombines TRBV11-2 with TRBJ1-4; D gene unclear. CDR1 and CDR2 (germline): SGHAT, FQNNGV. This CDR3 contains 12 residues. Trimming removed 4 bases at V and 14 bases at J, with 14 bases between.

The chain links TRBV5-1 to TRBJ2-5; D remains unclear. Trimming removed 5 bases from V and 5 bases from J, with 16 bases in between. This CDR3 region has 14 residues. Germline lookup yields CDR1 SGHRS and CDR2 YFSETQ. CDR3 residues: CASRVGLPQETQYF. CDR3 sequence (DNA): TGCGCCAGCAGAGTGGGCCTTCCTCAGGAGACCCAGTACTTC.

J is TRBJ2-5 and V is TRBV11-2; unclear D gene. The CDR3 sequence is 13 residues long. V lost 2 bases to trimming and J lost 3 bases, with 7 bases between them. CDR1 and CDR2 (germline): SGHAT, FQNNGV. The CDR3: CASSLLVKETQYF. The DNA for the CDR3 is TGTGCCAGCAGCTTATTAGTCAAAGAGACCCAGTACTTC.

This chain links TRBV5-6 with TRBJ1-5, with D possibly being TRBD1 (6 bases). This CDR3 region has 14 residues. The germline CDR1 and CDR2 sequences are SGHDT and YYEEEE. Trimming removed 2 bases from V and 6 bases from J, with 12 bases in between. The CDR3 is CASSLSQGPQPQHF. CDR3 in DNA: TGTGCCAGCAGCTTAAGCCAGGGGCCTCAGCCCCAGCATTTT.

DNA for the CDR3: TGTGCCACCGCGACAGGACGACAACGCAGGTCCACTGAAGCTTTCTTT. It yields the protein CATATGRQRRSTEAFF. The V gene is TRBV10-3, the J gene TRBJ1-1; a weak D match, TRBD1 (6 bases). CDR3 size: 16 residues. V lost 10 bases to trimming and J lost 4 bases, with 25 bases between them. The germline V gene has CDR1 ENHRY and CDR2 SYGVKD.

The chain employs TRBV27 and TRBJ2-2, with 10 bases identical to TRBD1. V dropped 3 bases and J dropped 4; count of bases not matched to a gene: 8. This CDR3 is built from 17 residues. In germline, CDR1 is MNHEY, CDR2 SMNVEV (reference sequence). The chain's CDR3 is CASSFWGQGKGTGELFF. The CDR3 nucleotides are TGTGCCAGCAGTTTTTGGGGACAGGGGAAGGGCACCGGGGAGCTGTTTTTT.

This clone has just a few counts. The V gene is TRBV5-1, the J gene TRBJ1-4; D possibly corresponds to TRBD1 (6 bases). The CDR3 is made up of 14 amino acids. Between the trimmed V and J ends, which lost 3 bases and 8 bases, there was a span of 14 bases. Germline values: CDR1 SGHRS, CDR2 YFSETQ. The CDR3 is CASSWEGQGEKLFF. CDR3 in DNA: TGCGCCAGCAGCTGGGAGGGACAAGGGGAAAAACTGTTTTTT. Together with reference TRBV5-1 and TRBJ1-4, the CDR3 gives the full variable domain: KAGVTQTPRYLIKTRGQQVTLSCSPISGHRSVSWYQQTPGQGLQFLFEYFSETQRNKGNFPGRFSGRQFSNSRSEMNVSTLELGDSALYLCASSWEGQGEKLFFGSGTQLSVL.

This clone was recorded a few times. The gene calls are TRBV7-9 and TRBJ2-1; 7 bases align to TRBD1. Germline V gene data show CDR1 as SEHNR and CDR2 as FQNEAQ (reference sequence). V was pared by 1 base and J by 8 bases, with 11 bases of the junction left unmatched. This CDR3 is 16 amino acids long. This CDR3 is CASSLVGRGWGDEQFF. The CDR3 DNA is TGTGCCAGCAGCTTAGTGGGCAGGGGGTGGGGTGATGAGCAGTTCTTC.

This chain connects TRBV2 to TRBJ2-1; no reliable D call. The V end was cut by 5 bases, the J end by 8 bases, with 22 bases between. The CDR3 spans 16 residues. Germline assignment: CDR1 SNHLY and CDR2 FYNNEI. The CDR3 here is CASSPSNHAGRDEQFF. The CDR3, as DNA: TGTGCCAGCAGTCCTTCTAACCACGCTGGGCGCGATGAGCAGTTCTTC. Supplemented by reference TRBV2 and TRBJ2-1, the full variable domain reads EPEVTQTPSHQVTQMGQEVILRCVPISNHLYFYWYRQILGQKVEFLVSFYNNEISEKSEIFDDQFSVERPDGSNFTLKIRSTKLEDSAMYFCASSPSNHAGRDEQFFGPGTRLTVL.

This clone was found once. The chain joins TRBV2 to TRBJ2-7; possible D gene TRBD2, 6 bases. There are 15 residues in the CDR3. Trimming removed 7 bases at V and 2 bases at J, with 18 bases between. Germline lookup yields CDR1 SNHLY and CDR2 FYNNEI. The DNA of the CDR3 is TGTGCCAGCAAGAGGAGGGCAGGTTTAGCCTACGAGCAGTACTTC. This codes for CASKRRAGLAYEQYF.

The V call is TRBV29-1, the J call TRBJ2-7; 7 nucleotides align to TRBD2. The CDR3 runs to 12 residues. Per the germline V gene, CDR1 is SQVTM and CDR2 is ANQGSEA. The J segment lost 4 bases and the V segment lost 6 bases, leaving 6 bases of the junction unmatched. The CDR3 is CSVLAGEYEQYF. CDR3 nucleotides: TGCAGCGTGCTGGCGGGAGAGTACGAGCAGTACTTC.

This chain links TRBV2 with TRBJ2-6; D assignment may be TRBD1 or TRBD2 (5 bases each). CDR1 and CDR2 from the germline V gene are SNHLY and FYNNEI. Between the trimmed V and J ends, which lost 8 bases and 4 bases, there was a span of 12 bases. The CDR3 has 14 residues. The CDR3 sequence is CASGAGSGANVLTF. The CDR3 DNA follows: TGTGCCAGCGGCGCAGGGAGCGGGGCCAACGTCCTGACTTTC.

For the CDR3, the DNA is TGTGCCAGCAGTTATACAGGGGGAGGGGAGCTGTTTTTT. The encoded protein is CASSYTGGGELFF. This chain uses TRBV6-6 with TRBJ2-2; 8 bases agree with TRBD1. Germline CDR1 and CDR2: MNHNY and SVGAGI (reference sequence). The length of the CDR3 is 13 residues. V was pared by 3 bases and J by 8 bases, with 2 bases of the junction left unmatched.

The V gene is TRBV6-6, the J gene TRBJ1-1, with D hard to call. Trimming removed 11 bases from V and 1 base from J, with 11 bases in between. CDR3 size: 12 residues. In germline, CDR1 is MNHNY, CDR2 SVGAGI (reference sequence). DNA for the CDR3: TGTGCCTGTGAGGCAGCGAACACTGAAGCTTTCTTT. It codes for CACEAANTEAFF.

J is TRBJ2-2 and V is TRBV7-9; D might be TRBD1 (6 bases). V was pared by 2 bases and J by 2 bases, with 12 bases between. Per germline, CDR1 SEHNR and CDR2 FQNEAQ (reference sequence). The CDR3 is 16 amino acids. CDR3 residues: CASSLSGGVNTGELFF. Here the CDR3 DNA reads TGTGCCAGCAGCTTAAGTGGGGGCGTCAACACCGGGGAGCTGTTTTTT.